Presented here are 26 T cell receptor beta chains from one specimen sequenced in a study of siplizumab effects on memory and regulatory T cells. The method was immunoSEQ multiplex PCR; TCRdb's version includes in-frame clones alone and lacks a portion of them. The sample has 85,000 to 130,000 clones, roughly 94% seen once. The source material was Tregs sorted from blood. The receptors derive from a human donor in good health.

The chain joins TRBV5-1 to TRBJ2-1; D assignment may be TRBD1 or TRBD2 (5 bases each). The CDR3 extends over 15 amino acids. Germline V gene sequence: CDR1 SGHRS, CDR2 YFSETQ. Deletions cut 0 bases from V and 2 bases from J, with 9 bases between. The CDR3: CASSLVGGTYNEQFF. The CDR3 DNA is TGCGCCAGCAGCTTGGTTGGGGGTACCTACAATGAGCAGTTCTTC. Filled out from reference TRBV5-1 and TRBJ2-1, the complete variable domain reads KAGVTQTPRYLIKTRGQQVTLSCSPISGHRSVSWYQQTPGQGLQFLFEYFSETQRNKGNFPGRFSGRQFSNSRSEMNVSTLELGDSALYLCASSLVGGTYNEQFFGPGTRLTVL.

The rearrangement links TRBV27 to TRBJ2-1, with 12 bases fitting TRBD1. The CDR3 totals 15 residues. The junction had 6 bases not matched to a gene; V was cut back by 2 bases and J by 10 bases. Germline V gives CDR1 MNHEY, CDR2 SMNVEV (reference sequence). In DNA form, the CDR3 reads TGTGCCAGCAGTTTAGGGACAGGGGGCTTCGACGAGCAGTTCTTC. It is translated as CASSLGTGGFDEQFF.

This clone has only one observation. CDR3 sequence reads: CASSPSPGQGEKLFF. For the CDR3, the DNA is TGCGCCAGCAGCCCTTCTCCGGGACAGGGCGAAAAACTGTTTTTT. This chain joins TRBV5-1 and TRBJ1-4; 9 bases fit TRBD1. The V gene end was trimmed by 4 bases and the J gene end by 8 bases; junction bases not matched to a gene: 9. There are 15 residues in the CDR3. Germline CDR1 is SGHRS and CDR2 is YFSETQ. The complete variable domain, with remaining parts taken from reference TRBV5-1 and TRBJ1-4, reads KAGVTQTPRYLIKTRGQQVTLSCSPISGHRSVSWYQQTPGQGLQFLFEYFSETQRNKGNFPGRFSGRQFSNSRSEMNVSTLELGDSALYLCASSPSPGQGEKLFFGSGTQLSVL.

This clone occurred a few times. The chain has TRBV2 and TRBJ1-5; the D gene is possibly TRBD1 (6 bases). V lost 5 bases, J lost 0 bases, and 8 bases lay in between. The germline CDR1 and CDR2 sequences are SNHLY and FYNNEI. The CDR3 sequence is 14 residues long. The chain's CDR3 is CASSRTDSNQPQHF. The DNA of the CDR3 is TGTGCCAGCAGTAGGACAGATAGCAATCAGCCCCAGCATTTT.

The rearrangement uses TRBV13 and TRBJ2-1; D not resolved. CDR3 size: 12 residues. V shed 5 bases and J shed 10 bases, with 12 bases lying between them. Germline loops: CDR1 PRHDT, CDR2 FYEKMQ (reference sequence). CDR3 sequence: CASSQNNGEQFF. Written as DNA, the CDR3 is TGTGCCAGCAGCCAAAATAATGGAGAGCAGTTCTTC.

The chain carries TRBV5-1 and TRBJ1-3, with D possibly being TRBD1 (5 bases). The length of the CDR3 is 16 residues. With 5 bases removed from V and 0 bases from J, the gap between germline ends came to 15 bases. Per the germline V gene, CDR1 is SGHRS and CDR2 is YFSETQ. DNA for the CDR3: TGCGCCAGCAGACTAGACAGCCTAAACTCTGGAAACACCATATATTTT. This encodes CASRLDSLNSGNTIYF.

The chain is built from TRBV30 and TRBJ2-3, with D possibly TRBD1 on 5 matching bases. V lost 4 bases and J 3 bases, leaving 5 bases between the germline ends. This CDR3 spans 11 amino acids. Germline V lookup: CDR1 GTSNPN, CDR2 SVGIG (reference sequence). CDR3 nucleotide sequence: TGTGCCTGGAAGGGGACAGATACGCAGTATTTT. It encodes CAWKGTDTQYF.

This clone was picked up one time. The rearrangement joins TRBV7-3 to TRBJ1-1, with D possibly being TRBD1 (5 bases). CDR1 and CDR2 from the germline V gene are SGHTA and FQGTGA. The V end lost 4 bases, the J end lost 3 bases, and 27 bases lay between the germline ends. The CDR3 runs to 19 residues. The CDR3 protein is CASSSQQNRGRRGDTEAFF. The CDR3 DNA reads as TGTGCCAGCAGCTCTCAACAAAATAGGGGTCGGCGAGGGGACACTGAAGCTTTCTTT.

This sequence joins TRBV5-1 and TRBJ2-3, with D possibly being TRBD1 (6 bases). Germline V CDR1 and CDR2: SGHRS, YFSETQ. The CDR3 is 15 residues long. V was pared by 2 bases and J by 0 bases, with 10 bases between. The CDR3 loop reads CASSLLQGSTDTQYF. CDR3 DNA sequence: TGCGCCAGCAGCTTATTACAGGGAAGCACAGATACGCAGTATTTT.

The DNA of the CDR3 is TGCGCCAGCAGTAAGCAGGGGGGAACAGATACGCAGTATTTT. Amino acid sequence: CASSKQGGTDTQYF. V is TRBV10-1 and J is TRBJ2-3; D is perhaps TRBD1 (7 bases). Trimming stripped 5 bases from V and 3 bases from J, with 12 bases between. Germline V gene data show CDR1 as WNHNN and CDR2 as SYGVQD (reference sequence). There are 14 residues in the CDR3.

CDR3 sequence (DNA): TGTGCCAGCAGTCCGAGCTTTAGCACAGATACGCAGTATTTT. It specifies CASSPSFSTDTQYF. The V gene is TRBV28, the J gene TRBJ2-3; D is unclear. The CDR3 runs to 14 residues. V lost 5 bases and J 0 bases, leaving 9 bases between the germline ends. CDR1 and CDR2 from the germline V gene are MDHEN and SYDVKM.

A remark on this clone: This specimen includes other DNA sequences encoding the same CDR3. This chain connects TRBV18 to TRBJ2-3; D is ambiguous. Per germline, CDR1 KGHSH and CDR2 LQKENI. The CDR3 totals 12 residues. V shed 3 bases and J shed 0 bases, with 1 base lying between them. The CDR3 nucleotides are TGTGCCAGCTCACCTAGCACAGATACGCAGTATTTT. Translating gives CASSPSTDTQYF.

The genes are TRBV19 and TRBJ1-4, with a tentative D call TRBD1 (5 bases). Trimming removed 7 bases at V and 4 bases at J, with 16 bases between. The CDR3 has 15 amino acids. Germline V gene lookup returns CDR1 LNHDA and CDR2 SQIVND (reference sequence). CDR3 region: CASTARGFGNEKLFF. The CDR3 DNA reads as TGTGCCAGTACTGCTCGGGGCTTTGGTAATGAAAAACTGTTTTTT.

This rearrangement joins TRBV15 to TRBJ1-2, with D hard to call. The CDR3 covers 14 residues. V shed 4 bases and J shed 8 bases, with 17 bases lying between them. Germline CDR1 is LNHNV and CDR2 is YYDKDF (reference sequence). The CDR3 coding sequence is TGTGCCACCAGCACAAGAGTTGGGAGGACCGGCTACACCTTC. It encodes CATSTRVGRTGYTF.

Concerning this clone itself: At one end, the junction sequence differs from germline, possibly due to a read error. The rearrangement links TRBV7-3 to TRBJ2-7; D remains unclear. There are 13 residues in the CDR3. Per germline, CDR1 SGHTA and CDR2 FQGTGA. As DNA, the CDR3 is TGTGCCAGCAGCCTAACTGATAGCTACGAGCAGTACTTC. This encodes CASSLTDSYEQYF.

In its sample, this clone was seen once. This sequence joins TRBV29-1 and TRBJ2-1, with D hard to call. CDR1 is SQVTM and CDR2 is ANQGSEA in the germline V gene. The CDR3 extends over 8 amino acids. V gave up 4 bases and J gave up 9 bases, with 1 base separating them. This chain's CDR3 is CSVGEQFF. CDR3 bases: TGCAGCGTTGGTGAGCAGTTCTTC.

This clone was picked up a small number of times. The chain recombines TRBV15 with TRBJ2-3; 16 nucleotides agree with TRBD2. This CDR3 has 18 residues. Trimming cost V 0 bases and J 6 bases; bases outside gene matches: 6. Germline assignment: CDR1 LNHNV and CDR2 YYDKDF (reference sequence). The CDR3 region is CATSRDLGTSGREDTQYF. The CDR3 DNA reads as TGTGCCACCAGCAGAGATTTGGGGACTAGCGGGAGGGAGGATACGCAGTATTTT.

The chain carries TRBV5-1 and TRBJ2-7, with 16 bases identical to TRBD2. V lost 4 bases, J lost 11 bases, and 3 bases stayed unmatched. CDR1 is SGHRS and CDR2 is YFSETQ in the germline V gene. CDR3 length: 13 amino acids. CDR3 nucleotides: TGCGCCAGCAGCCCGGGACTAGCGGGAGGGGAGTACTTC. Its protein is CASSPGLAGGEYF.

The J gene is TRBJ2-1, the V gene TRBV7-3; a possible D gene is TRBD1 (5 bases). The CDR3 runs 15 residues. V dropped 4 bases and J dropped 0 bases, with 10 bases sitting between them. Germline V gives CDR1 SGHTA, CDR2 FQGTGA. CDR3 residues: CASSWGFSSYNEQFF. CDR3 coding DNA: TGTGCCAGCAGCTGGGGCTTCAGCTCCTACAATGAGCAGTTCTTC.

This clone appeared once. This chain uses TRBV19 with TRBJ1-1; a weak D match, TRBD1 (5 bases). Germline loops: CDR1 LNHDA, CDR2 SQIVND (reference sequence). This CDR3 contains 14 residues. The V gene lost 6 bases and the J gene lost 6 bases, with 17 bases spanning the gap. In DNA form, the CDR3 reads TGTGCCAGTAGGGGGTCTACAGGACTACCTGAAGCTTTCTTT. Its translation is CASRGSTGLPEAFF. Full variable domain (remainder filled in from reference TRBV19 and TRBJ1-1): DGGITQSPKYLFRKEGQNVTLSCEQNLNHDAMYWYRQDPGQGLRLIYYSQIVNDFQKGDIAEGYSVSREKKESFPLTVTSAQKNPTAFYLCASRGSTGLPEAFFGQGTRLTVV.

The chain joins TRBV28 to TRBJ2-5, with no clear D. The DNA end is more similar to TRBJ2-7, so the J call may be wrong. The CDR3 is 12 amino acids. Germline lookup yields CDR1 MDHEN and CDR2 SYDVKM. CDR3 in amino acids: CASSTSRTEQYF. CDR3 nucleotides: TGTGCCAGCAGTACATCTCGGACCGAGCAGTACTTC.

The CDR3 loop reads CASSGQITDTQYF. CDR3 bases: TGTGCCAGCAGTGGACAGATAACAGATACGCAGTATTTT. The chain employs TRBV7-3 and TRBJ2-3; TRBD1 is a possible D gene (6 bases). CDR3 size: 13 residues. The germline CDR1 and CDR2 sequences are SGHTA and FQGTGA. V was shortened by 6 bases and J by 3 bases, with 10 bases between the two germline ends.

The CDR3 here is CASSQLFPDTQYF. The CDR3, as DNA: TGTGCCAGCTCACAGTTGTTCCCAGATACGCAGTATTTT. This sequence joins TRBV18 and TRBJ2-3; D is undetermined. The CDR3 spans 13 residues. The germline gives CDR1 KGHSH, CDR2 LQKENI. Trimming shortened V by 4 bases and J by 4 bases, and 9 bases separated the two germline ends.

V is TRBV6-4 and J is TRBJ1-5; tentative D call: TRBD1 (6 bases). Trimming left V 8 bases short and J 5 bases short, with 13 bases between. CDR3 length: 13 residues. Germline CDR1 MRHNA, CDR2 SNTAGT. Written as DNA, the CDR3 is TGTGCCAGCGTGGACAGTACACATCAGCCCCAGCATTTT. Amino acids: CASVDSTHQPQHF.

This chain connects TRBV6-5 to TRBJ2-1; TRBD2 aligns across 7 bases. Germline loops: CDR1 MNHEY, CDR2 SVGAGI. With V trimmed by 2 bases and J by 3 bases, 7 bases remained unmatched. The CDR3 is made up of 16 amino acids. The CDR3 here is CASSYLGGSRYNEQFF. In nucleotides, the CDR3 is TGTGCCAGCAGTTACCTGGGCGGGAGTCGCTACAATGAGCAGTTCTTC.

This rearrangement joins TRBV5-1 to TRBJ2-7; weak D call: TRBD1 (6 bases). Germline V lookup: CDR1 SGHRS, CDR2 YFSETQ. This CDR3 region has 13 residues. The ends were cut back, 4 bases at V and 0 bases at J, with 8 bases in the middle. CDR3 coding DNA: TGCGCCAGCAGCAGGACAGACTCCTACGAGCAGTACTTC. Its translation: CASSRTDSYEQYF. Full variable domain (missing parts from reference TRBV5-1 and TRBJ2-7): KAGVTQTPRYLIKTRGQQVTLSCSPISGHRSVSWYQQTPGQGLQFLFEYFSETQRNKGNFPGRFSGRQFSNSRSEMNVSTLELGDSALYLCASSRTDSYEQYFGPGTRLTVT.